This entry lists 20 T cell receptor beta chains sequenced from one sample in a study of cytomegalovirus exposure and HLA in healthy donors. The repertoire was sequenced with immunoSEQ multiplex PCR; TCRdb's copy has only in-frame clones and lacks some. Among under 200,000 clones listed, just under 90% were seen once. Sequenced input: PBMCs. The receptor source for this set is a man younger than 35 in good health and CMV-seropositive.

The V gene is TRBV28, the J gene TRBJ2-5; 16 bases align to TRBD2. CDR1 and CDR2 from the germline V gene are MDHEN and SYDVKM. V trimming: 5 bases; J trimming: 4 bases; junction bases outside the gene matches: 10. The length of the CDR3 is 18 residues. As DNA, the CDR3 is TGTGCCAGCAGTCTGGGGACTAGCGGGAGGGATTTGCCAGAGACCCAGTACTTC. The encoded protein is CASSLGTSGRDLPETQYF.

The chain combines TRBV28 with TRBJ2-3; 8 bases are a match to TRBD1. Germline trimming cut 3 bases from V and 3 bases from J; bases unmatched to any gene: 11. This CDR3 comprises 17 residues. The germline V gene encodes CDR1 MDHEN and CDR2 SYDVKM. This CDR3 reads CASSFHRGTGLTDTQYF. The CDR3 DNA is TGTGCCAGCAGTTTCCATCGCGGGACAGGTCTAACAGATACGCAGTATTTT.

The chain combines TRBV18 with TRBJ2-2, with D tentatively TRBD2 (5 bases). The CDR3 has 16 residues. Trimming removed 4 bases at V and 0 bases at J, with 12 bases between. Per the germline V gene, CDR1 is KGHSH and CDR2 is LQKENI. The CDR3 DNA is TGTGCCAGCTCACAAAACGGAGGATCGAACACCGGGGAGCTGTTTTTT. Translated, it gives CASSQNGGSNTGELFF.

DNA for the CDR3: TGTGCCAGCAGTGGGACTGACTACGAGCAGTACTTC. Encoded protein: CASSGTDYEQYF. The gene calls are TRBV28 and TRBJ2-7; D may be TRBD2 (6 bases). Trimming shortened V by 5 bases and J by 3 bases, and 8 bases separated the two germline ends. This CDR3 spans 12 amino acids. CDR1 and CDR2 from the germline V gene are MDHEN and SYDVKM.

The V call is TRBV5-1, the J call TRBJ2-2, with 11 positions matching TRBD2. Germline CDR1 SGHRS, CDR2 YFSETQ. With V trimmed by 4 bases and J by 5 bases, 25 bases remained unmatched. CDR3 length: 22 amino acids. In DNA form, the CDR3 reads TGCGCCAGCAGCCATGGATTTTTGAGACTAGCGGGACCTACTGCTTATACCGGGGAGCTGTTTTTT. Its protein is CASSHGFLRLAGPTAYTGELFF. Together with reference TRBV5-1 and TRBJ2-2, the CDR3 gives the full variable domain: KAGVTQTPRYLIKTRGQQVTLSCSPISGHRSVSWYQQTPGQGLQFLFEYFSETQRNKGNFPGRFSGRQFSNSRSEMNVSTLELGDSALYLCASSHGFLRLAGPTAYTGELFFGEGSRLTVL.

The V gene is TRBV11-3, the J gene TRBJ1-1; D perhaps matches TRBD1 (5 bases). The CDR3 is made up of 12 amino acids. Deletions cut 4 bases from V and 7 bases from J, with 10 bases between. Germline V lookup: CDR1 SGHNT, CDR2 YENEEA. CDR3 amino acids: CASSSGELEAFF. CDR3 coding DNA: TGTGCCAGCAGCTCGGGGGAGCTTGAAGCTTTCTTT.

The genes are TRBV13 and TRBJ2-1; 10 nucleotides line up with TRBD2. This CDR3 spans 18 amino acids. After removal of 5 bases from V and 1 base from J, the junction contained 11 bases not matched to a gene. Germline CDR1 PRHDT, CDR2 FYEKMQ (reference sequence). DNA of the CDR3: TGTGCCAGCAGCCCGGGTGGGCAACTAGCGGGATCCTACAATGAGCAGTTCTTC. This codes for CASSPGGQLAGSYNEQFF.

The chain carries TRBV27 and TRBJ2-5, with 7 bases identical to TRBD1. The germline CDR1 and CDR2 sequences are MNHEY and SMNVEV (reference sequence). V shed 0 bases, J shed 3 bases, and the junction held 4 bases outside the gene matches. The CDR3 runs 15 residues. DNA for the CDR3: TGTGCCAGCAGTTTATCGCAGGGACAGAAAGAGACCCAGTACTTC. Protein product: CASSLSQGQKETQYF.

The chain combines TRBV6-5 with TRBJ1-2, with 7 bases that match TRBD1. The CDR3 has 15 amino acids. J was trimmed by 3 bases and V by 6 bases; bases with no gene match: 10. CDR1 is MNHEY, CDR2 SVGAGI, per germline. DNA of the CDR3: TGTGCCAGCAGAAAGAGGGGGCGCCTCCACTATGGCTACACCTTC. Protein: CASRKRGRLHYGYTF.

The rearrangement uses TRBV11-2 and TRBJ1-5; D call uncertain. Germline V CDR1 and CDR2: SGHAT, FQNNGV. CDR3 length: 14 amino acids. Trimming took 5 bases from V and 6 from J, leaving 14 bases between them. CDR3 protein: CASSKSSTTQPQHF. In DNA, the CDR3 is TGTGCCAGCAGCAAAAGTTCGACAACTCAGCCCCAGCATTTT.

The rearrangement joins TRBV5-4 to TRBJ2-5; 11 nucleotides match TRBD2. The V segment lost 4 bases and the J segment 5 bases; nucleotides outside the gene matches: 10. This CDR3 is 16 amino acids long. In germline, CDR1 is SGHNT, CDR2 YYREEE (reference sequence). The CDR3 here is CASSPPPTSGKETQYF. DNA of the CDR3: TGTGCCAGCAGCCCTCCTCCGACTAGCGGGAAGGAGACCCAGTACTTC.

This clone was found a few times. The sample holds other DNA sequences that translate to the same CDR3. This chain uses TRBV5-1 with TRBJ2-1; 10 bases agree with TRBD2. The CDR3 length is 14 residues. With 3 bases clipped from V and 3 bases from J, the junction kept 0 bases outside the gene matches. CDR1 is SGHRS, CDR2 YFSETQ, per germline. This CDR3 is CASSSSGGYNEQFF. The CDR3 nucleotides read TGCGCCAGCAGCTCTAGCGGGGGCTACAATGAGCAGTTCTTC.

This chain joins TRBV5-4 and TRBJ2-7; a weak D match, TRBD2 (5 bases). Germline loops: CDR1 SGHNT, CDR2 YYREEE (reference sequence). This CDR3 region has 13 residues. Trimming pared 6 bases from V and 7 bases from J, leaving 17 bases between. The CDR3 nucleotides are TGTGCCAGCAACTCCCGGGAAAGAGGAGAGCAGTACTTC. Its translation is CASNSRERGEQYF.

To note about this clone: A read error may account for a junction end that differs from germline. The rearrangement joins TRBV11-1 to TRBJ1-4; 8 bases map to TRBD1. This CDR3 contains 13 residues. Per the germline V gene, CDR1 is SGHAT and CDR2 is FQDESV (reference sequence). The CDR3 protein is CVSSTGGGEKLFF. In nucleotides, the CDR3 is TGTGTCAGCAGCACAGGGGGAGGTGAAAAACTGTTTTTT.

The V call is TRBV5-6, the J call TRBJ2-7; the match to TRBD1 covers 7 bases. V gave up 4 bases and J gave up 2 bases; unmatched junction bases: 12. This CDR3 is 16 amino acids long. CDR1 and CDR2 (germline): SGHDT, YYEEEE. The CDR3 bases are TGTGCCAGCAGCACGAGGGGGCTCCCTTTACCCTACGAGCAGTACTTC. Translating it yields CASSTRGLPLPYEQYF.

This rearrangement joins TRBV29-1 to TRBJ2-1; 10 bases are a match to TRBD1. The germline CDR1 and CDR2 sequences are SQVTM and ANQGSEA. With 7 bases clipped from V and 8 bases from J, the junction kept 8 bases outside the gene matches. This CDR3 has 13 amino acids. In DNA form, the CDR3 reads TGCAGCGGTGACAGGGGGCAGGGTCATGAGCAGTTCTTC. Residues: CSGDRGQGHEQFF.

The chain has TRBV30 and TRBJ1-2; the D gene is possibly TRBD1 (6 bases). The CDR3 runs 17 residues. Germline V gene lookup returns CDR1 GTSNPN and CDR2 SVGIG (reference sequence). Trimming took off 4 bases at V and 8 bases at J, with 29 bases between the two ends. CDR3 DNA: TGTGCCTGGAAGGTTGCCGGGACACAACACCCTCTATCCGGCTACACCTTC. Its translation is CAWKVAGTQHPLSGYTF.

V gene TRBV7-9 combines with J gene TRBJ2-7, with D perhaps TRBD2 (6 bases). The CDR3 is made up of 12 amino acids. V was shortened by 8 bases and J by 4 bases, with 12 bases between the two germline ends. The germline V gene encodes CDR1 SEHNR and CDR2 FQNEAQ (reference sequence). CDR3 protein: CASGHSGYEQYF. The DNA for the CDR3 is TGTGCCAGCGGCCATAGCGGATACGAGCAGTACTTC.

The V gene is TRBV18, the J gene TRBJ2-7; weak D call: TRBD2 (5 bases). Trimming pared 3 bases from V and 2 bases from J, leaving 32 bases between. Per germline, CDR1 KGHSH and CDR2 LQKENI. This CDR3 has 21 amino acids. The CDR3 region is CASSPGITAVKSETITYEQYF. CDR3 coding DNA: TGTGCCAGCTCACCTGGGATAACTGCGGTGAAGTCGGAGACTATCACCTACGAGCAGTACTTC.

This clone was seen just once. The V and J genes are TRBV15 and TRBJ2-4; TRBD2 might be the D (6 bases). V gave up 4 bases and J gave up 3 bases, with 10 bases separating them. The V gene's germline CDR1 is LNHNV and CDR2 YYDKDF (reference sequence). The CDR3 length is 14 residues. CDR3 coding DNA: TGTGCCACCAGCATGGGGGGAGGCAAAAACATTCAGTACTTC. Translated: CATSMGGGKNIQYF.